The T cell receptor (beta chain) under discussion was sequenced for a study of Ad26.COV2.S vaccination and SARS-CoV-2 variants. Study observations and caveats: Vaccinated individuals (as opposed to placebo recipients) had higher spike-specific TCR breadth.

Trimming took off 3 bases at V and 5 bases at J, with 8 bases between the two ends. The CDR3 has 13 residues. The germline V gene has CDR1 MGHDK and CDR2 SYGVNS. Note on this clone: Its antigen is not known.

Treatment described: 19 received Ad26.COV2.S at low or high dose, single or two shots; five or six received placebo; per-sample allocation not given. Specimens were obtained on day 63 following the first vaccine or placebo injection. Some clones are missing from TCRdb's copy, which holds only in-frame ones; the method was immunoSEQ multiplex PCR. The data contain a few hundred thousand clones, 83% of them singletons. The receptor was derived from a person between 18 and 60 years old who received the Ad26.COV2.S COVID-19 vaccine or a placebo. The specimen was peripheral blood, collected in a trial of Ad26.COV2.S vaccine versus placebo. The rearrangement uses TRBV25-1 and TRBJ2-1; no firm D call. CDR3 nucleotide sequence: TGTGCCAGCAGTGATTACTACCACAATGAGCAGTTCTTC. This codes for CASSDYYHNEQFF.